The next 14 T cell receptor beta chains were all read from a single sample in a study of shared clonotypes between healthy human individuals (dated by TCRdb to 2020 to 2021). Libraries were prepared through the immunoSEQ multiplex PCR assay. TCRdb obtained this table from immuneACCESS and retained in-frame rearrangements with V and J assigned. These tables miss some clones; where compared with another copy, unresolved V genes account for less than half of the shortfall, and the remainder is unexplained. The sample table records about 820,000 clones; 85% to 95% of these occur just once. The ten largest account for 24% of the sample. CD8 naive samples consisted of CD45RO-negative cells that were positively selected for CCR7, yielding a CD45RA+CCR7+ population without TemRA cells. The sample was naive CD8+ T cells sorted from blood. The cell subset or site label for this specimen denotes: CD45RA+CCR7+. The receptors stem from a man aged 25 to 40 in good health.

This rearrangement joins TRBV5-1 to TRBJ2-7, with 7 bases that match TRBD2. This CDR3 is built from 15 residues. Losses at the gene ends were 2 bases for V and 0 bases for J; bases not matched to a gene: 5. Germline-derived CDR1 and CDR2 are SGHRS and YFSETQ. The CDR3 DNA reads as TGCGCCAGCAGCTTAACTAGCGCCTCCTCCTACGAGCAGTACTTC. Protein: CASSLTSASSYEQYF.

The V call is TRBV6-5, the J call TRBJ1-5; 7 positions agree with TRBD1. Trimming removed 6 bases from V and 3 bases from J; junction bases left unmatched: 8. Germline assignment: CDR1 MNHEY and CDR2 SVGAGI. This CDR3 has 15 amino acids. CDR3 bases: TGTGCCAGCAGACACTACAGGGGCGACAATCAGCCCCAGCATTTT. Amino acid sequence: CASRHYRGDNQPQHF.

This clone was counted a single time. The chain joins TRBV27 to TRBJ2-1; 12 bases align to TRBD2. The junction had 8 bases not matched to a gene; V was cut back by 4 bases and J by 10 bases. Germline loops: CDR1 MNHEY, CDR2 SMNVEV (reference sequence). This CDR3 has 15 amino acids. CDR3 sequence reads: CASSSGLAGRREQFF. DNA of the CDR3: TGTGCCAGCAGTTCGGGACTAGCGGGCCGACGGGAGCAGTTCTTC.

The rearrangement uses TRBV15 and TRBJ2-2, with D unclear. Trimming removed 5 bases from V and 0 bases from J, with 10 bases in between. Germline V gene sequence: CDR1 LNHNV, CDR2 YYDKDF (reference sequence). CDR3 length: 15 residues. The CDR3 loop is CATSYLTTNTGELFF. CDR3 nucleotides: TGTGCCACCAGCTACTTGACCACGAACACCGGGGAGCTGTTTTTT.

In the case of this clone: Possible read error: a much larger clone is one base away. The V gene is TRBV7-2, the J gene TRBJ2-2; D unclear. The CDR3 consists of 12 residues. Between the trimmed V and J ends, which lost 2 bases and 7 bases, there was a span of 5 bases. Looked up from germline, CDR1 is SGHTA and CDR2 is FQGNSA. This chain's CDR3 is CASSLYGGELFF. CDR3 in DNA: TGTGCCAGCAGCTTATACGGCGGGGAGCTGTTTTTT. The full variable domain, with the rest looked up from reference TRBV7-2 and TRBJ2-2, is GAGVSQSPSNKVTEKGKDVELRCDPISGHTALYWYRQSLGQGLEFLIYFQGNSAPDKSGLPSDRFSAERTGGSVSTLTIQRTQQEDSAVYLCASSLYGGELFFGEGSRLTVL.

This clone has a single count. The chain joins TRBV19 to TRBJ2-5; 9 nucleotides match TRBD1. The CDR3 contains 18 residues. The germline CDR1 and CDR2 sequences are LNHDA and SQIVND (reference sequence). Losses at the gene ends were 5 bases for V and 2 bases for J; bases not matched to a gene: 15. CDR3 in DNA: TGTGCCAGTAGTCTCAGAATCCGGGACAGGGATCCTCAAGAGACCCAGTACTTC. Translating it yields CASSLRIRDRDPQETQYF.

The V and J genes are TRBV7-3 and TRBJ2-7; the D gene is possibly TRBD1 (5 bases). Trimming cost V 5 bases and J 3 bases, with 11 bases left between them. Germline V gene sequence: CDR1 SGHTA, CDR2 FQGTGA. This CDR3 comprises 13 residues. CDR3 loop: CASSPQGGYEQYF. CDR3 nucleotides: TGTGCCAGCAGCCCGCAGGGTGGCTACGAGCAGTACTTC.

The chain carries TRBV29-1 and TRBJ2-2, with D possibly matching TRBD1 (6 bases). The CDR3 runs to 14 residues. Trimming removed 2 bases at V and 2 bases at J, with 9 bases between. Per germline, CDR1 SQVTM and CDR2 ANQGSEA. CDR3 in DNA: TGCAGCGTTGAACAGGGGTATAACACCGGGGAGCTGTTTTTT. As protein: CSVEQGYNTGELFF.

The chain uses TRBV11-2 and TRBJ2-2; TRBD1 might be the D (5 bases). The CDR3 is 14 amino acids. Trimming took off 2 bases at V and 4 bases at J, with 8 bases between the two ends. The germline V gene encodes CDR1 SGHAT and CDR2 FQNNGV. The chain's CDR3 is CASSLQGITGELFF. Here the CDR3 DNA reads TGTGCCAGCAGCTTACAGGGTATCACCGGGGAGCTGTTTTTT.

The chain employs TRBV7-9 and TRBJ2-1, with a possible D match to TRBD2 (5 bases). V lost 1 base to trimming and J lost 6 bases, with 19 bases between them. CDR1 and CDR2 (germline): SEHNR, FQNEAQ (reference sequence). This CDR3 contains 17 residues. CDR3 coding DNA: TGTGCCAGCAGCTTAGGCACAAGAGGGCAATCGGGCAATGAGCAGTTCTTC. Residues: CASSLGTRGQSGNEQFF.

The chain has TRBV7-9 and TRBJ2-1, with 12 bases lining up with TRBD2. The CDR3 is 19 amino acids. The junction had 13 bases not matched to a gene; V was cut back by 6 bases and J by 1 base. Germline CDR1 SEHNR, CDR2 FQNEAQ (reference sequence). CDR3 in DNA: TGTGCCAGCAGTCCCCCGGACCCGACTAGCGGGAGATCCTACAATGAGCAGTTCTTC. Encoded protein: CASSPPDPTSGRSYNEQFF. The variable domain in full, with the rest retrieved from reference TRBV7-9 and TRBJ2-1, is DTGVSQNPRHKITKRGQNVTFRCDPISEHNRLYWYRQTLGQGPEFLTYFQNEAQLEKSRLLSDRFSAERPKGSFSTLEIQRTEQGDSAMYLCASSPPDPTSGRSYNEQFFGPGTRLTVL.

This rearrangement joins TRBV27 to TRBJ2-5; TRBD1 might be the D (5 bases). In germline, CDR1 is MNHEY, CDR2 SMNVEV (reference sequence). CDR3 length: 14 residues. V lost 4 bases and J lost 5, with 14 bases in between. This chain's CDR3 is CASSSLGAEETQYF. The DNA for the CDR3 is TGTGCCAGCAGTTCTTTAGGGGCTGAGGAGACCCAGTACTTC.

The gene calls are TRBV14 and TRBJ2-1; D call uncertain. The CDR3 runs 15 residues. Per the germline V gene, CDR1 is SGHDN and CDR2 is FVKESK. V dropped 4 bases and J dropped 4 bases, with 14 bases sitting between them. The CDR3 here is CASSLDPSYYNEQFF. DNA of the CDR3: TGTGCCAGCAGCCTGGACCCGTCTTATTACAATGAGCAGTTCTTC.

The V gene is TRBV9, the J gene TRBJ1-1; D is possibly TRBD1 (5 bases). CDR1 and CDR2 (germline): SGDLS, YYNGEE. The V gene lost 9 bases and the J gene lost 1 base, with 13 bases spanning the gap. This CDR3 has 13 residues. The CDR3 loop reads CATGAGPNTEAFF. In DNA form, the CDR3 reads TGTGCCACCGGGGCCGGTCCGAACACTGAAGCTTTCTTT.